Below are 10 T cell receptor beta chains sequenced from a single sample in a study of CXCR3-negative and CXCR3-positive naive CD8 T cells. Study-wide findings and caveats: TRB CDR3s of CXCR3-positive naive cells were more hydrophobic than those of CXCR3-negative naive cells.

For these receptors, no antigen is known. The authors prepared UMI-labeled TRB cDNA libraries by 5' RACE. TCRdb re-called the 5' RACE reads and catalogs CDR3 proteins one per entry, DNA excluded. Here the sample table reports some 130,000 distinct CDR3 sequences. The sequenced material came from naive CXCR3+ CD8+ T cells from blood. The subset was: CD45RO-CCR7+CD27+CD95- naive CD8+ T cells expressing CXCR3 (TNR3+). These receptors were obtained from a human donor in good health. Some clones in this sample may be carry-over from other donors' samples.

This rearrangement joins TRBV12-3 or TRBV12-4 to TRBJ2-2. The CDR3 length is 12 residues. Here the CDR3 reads CASRPNTGELFF.

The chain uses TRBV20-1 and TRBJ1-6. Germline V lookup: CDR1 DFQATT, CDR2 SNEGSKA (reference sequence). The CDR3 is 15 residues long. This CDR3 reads CSAATDLNYNSPLHF.

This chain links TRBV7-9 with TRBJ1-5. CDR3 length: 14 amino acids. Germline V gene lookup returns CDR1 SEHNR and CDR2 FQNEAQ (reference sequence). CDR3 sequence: CASSPVTARKPQHF.

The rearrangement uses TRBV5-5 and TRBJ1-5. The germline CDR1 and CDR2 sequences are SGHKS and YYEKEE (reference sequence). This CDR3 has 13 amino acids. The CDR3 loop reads CASSLTVSWPQHF. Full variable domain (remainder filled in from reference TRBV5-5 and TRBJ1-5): DAGVTQSPTHLIKTRGQQVTLRCSPISGHKSVSWYQQVLGQGPQFIFQYYEKEERGRGNFPDRFSARQFPNYSSELNVNALLLGDSALYLCASSLTVSWPQHFGDGTRLSIL.

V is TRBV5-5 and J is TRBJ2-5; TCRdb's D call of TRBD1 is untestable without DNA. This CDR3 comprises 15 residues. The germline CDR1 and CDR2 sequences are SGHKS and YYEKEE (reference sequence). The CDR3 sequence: CASSRWTGPLETQYF. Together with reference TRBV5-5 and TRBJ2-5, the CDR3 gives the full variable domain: DAGVTQSPTHLIKTRGQQVTLRCSPISGHKSVSWYQQVLGQGPQFIFQYYEKEERGRGNFPDRFSARQFPNYSSELNVNALLLGDSALYLCASSRWTGPLETQYFGPGTRLLVL.

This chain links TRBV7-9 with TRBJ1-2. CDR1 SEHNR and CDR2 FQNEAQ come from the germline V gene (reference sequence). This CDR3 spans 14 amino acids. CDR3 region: CASSLHEISYGYTF.

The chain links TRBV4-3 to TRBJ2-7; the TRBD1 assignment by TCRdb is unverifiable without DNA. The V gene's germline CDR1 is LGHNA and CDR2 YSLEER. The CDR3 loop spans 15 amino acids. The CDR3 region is CASSQVMGASYEQYF.

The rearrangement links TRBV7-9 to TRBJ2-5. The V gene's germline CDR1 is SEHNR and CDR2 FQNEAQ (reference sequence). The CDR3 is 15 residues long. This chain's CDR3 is CASGLAGVLQETQYF.

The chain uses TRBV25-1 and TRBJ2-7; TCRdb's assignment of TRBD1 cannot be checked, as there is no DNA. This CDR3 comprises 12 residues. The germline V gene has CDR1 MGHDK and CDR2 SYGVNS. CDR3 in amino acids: CASSIRGNEQYF.

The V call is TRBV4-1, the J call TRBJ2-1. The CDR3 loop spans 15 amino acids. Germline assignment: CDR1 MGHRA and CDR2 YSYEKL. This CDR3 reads CASSQGPPPYNEQFF.